The TCR beta chain under discussion was sequenced for a study of blood T cell repertoires in COVID-19. Assay used: immunoSEQ multiplex PCR; TCRdb lists only in-frame clones, some missing. The sample consists of 300,000 to 400,000 clones, 80% to 90% of them appearing once. The table lists this clone with a count of one. The material sequenced was PBMCs or T cells enriched from blood (not recorded which). The sequence derives from a man aged 25-40 years who had recovered from COVID-19.

CDR3 coding DNA: TGTGCCAGCACAGACAGGGCCCGGAGCTATGGCTACACCTTC. Translating gives CASTDRARSYGYTF. V is TRBV28 and J is TRBJ1-2, with 7 bases identical to TRBD1. J was trimmed by 4 bases and V by 7 bases; bases with no gene match: 9. This CDR3 is built from 14 residues. CDR1 and CDR2 from the germline V gene are MDHEN and SYDVKM.